The 8 T cell receptor beta chains reported below all come from one sample, sequenced in a study of blood T cell repertoires in COVID-19. Using immunoSEQ multiplex PCR, the repertoire was profiled, and TCRdb retains in-frame clones only, with some absent. Of approximately 390,000 clones listed, 70% to 90% are singletons. The source material was PBMCs or T cells enriched from blood (not recorded which). The receptors derive from a woman in her forties with acute COVID-19.

The chain joins TRBV29-1 to TRBJ1-4, with no clear D. The V gene lost 1 base and the J gene lost 2 bases, with 2 bases spanning the gap. Germline CDR1 and CDR2: SQVTM and ANQGSEA. This CDR3 spans 12 amino acids. Here the CDR3 reads CSVEATNEKLFF. The CDR3, as DNA: TGCAGCGTTGAAGCGACTAATGAAAAACTGTTTTTT.

This chain uses TRBV27 with TRBJ1-1; D might be TRBD1 (6 bases). There are 15 residues in the CDR3. V lost 4 bases to trimming and J lost 0 bases, with 12 bases between them. Germline CDR1 and CDR2: MNHEY and SMNVEV (reference sequence). In nucleotides, the CDR3 is TGTGCCAGCAGTTCATCACAGGGCATGAACACTGAAGCTTTCTTT. This codes for CASSSSQGMNTEAFF.

This chain links TRBV3-1 (or the pseudogene TRBV3-2) with TRBJ2-5, with D possibly being TRBD2 (6 bases). Trimming stripped 2 bases from V and 0 bases from J, with 13 bases between. The CDR3 sequence is 16 residues long. In germline, CDR1 is LGHDT, CDR2 YNNKEL (reference sequence). CDR3 protein: CASSQPRDLHQETQYF. CDR3 sequence (DNA): TGTGCCAGCAGCCAACCTAGGGACTTGCACCAAGAGACCCAGTACTTC.

The rearrangement joins TRBV14 to TRBJ2-5, with TRBD1 matching over 9 bases. The trim removed 7 bases at V and 7 bases at J, leaving 10 bases unmatched. The germline V gene has CDR1 SGHDN and CDR2 FVKESK. The CDR3 loop spans 14 amino acids. CDR3 DNA: TGTGCCAGCAACCCCGGGACAGGGAGTGGGACCCAGTACTTC. Protein sequence: CASNPGTGSGTQYF. Based on the CDR3 plus reference TRBV14 and TRBJ2-5, the full variable domain is EAGVTQFPSHSVIEKGQTVTLRCDPISGHDNLYWYRRVMGKEIKFLLHFVKESKQDESGMPNNRFLAERTGGTYSTLKVQPAELEDSGVYFCASNPGTGSGTQYFGPGTRLLVL.

The chain couples TRBV10-2 to TRBJ2-3, with 11 positions matching TRBD2. The CDR3 covers 14 residues. Unmatched junction bases numbered 3, after V lost 9 bases and J lost 1 base. Germline V gene lookup returns CDR1 WSHSY and CDR2 SAAADI. The CDR3 sequence is CASTLAGGTDTQYF. The CDR3 DNA reads TGCGCCAGTACACTAGCGGGGGGCACAGATACGCAGTATTTT.

The chain joins TRBV7-6 to TRBJ2-7; 9 bases map to TRBD1. Trimming cost V 5 bases and J 7 bases; bases outside gene matches: 27. The CDR3 sequence is 20 residues long. Germline loops: CDR1 SGHVS, CDR2 FNYEAQ. The CDR3 protein is CASSQAEGTGPLDKHGEQYF. Written as DNA, the CDR3 is TGTGCCAGCAGCCAAGCGGAGGGGACAGGGCCCTTAGATAAGCATGGGGAGCAGTACTTC.

This clone was picked up one time. In DNA, the CDR3 is TGTGCCTGGAGTGTAAACAGCAACGGTGGAAACACCATATATTTT. The encoded protein is CAWSVNSNGGNTIYF. This chain connects TRBV30 to TRBJ1-3; D call uncertain. Germline loops: CDR1 GTSNPN, CDR2 SVGIG (reference sequence). V lost 0 bases and J 3 bases, leaving 12 bases between the germline ends. The CDR3 extends over 15 amino acids.

This chain links TRBV3-1 (or the pseudogene TRBV3-2) with TRBJ2-2, with 10 bases matching TRBD2. Germline CDR1 and CDR2: LGHDT and YNNKEL (reference sequence). The CDR3 runs 20 residues. The V segment lost 1 base and the J segment 5 bases; nucleotides outside the gene matches: 16. The CDR3 spells CASSQVRASGGPAGTGELFF. In nucleotides, the CDR3 is TGTGCCAGCAGCCAAGTTCGGGCTAGCGGGGGCCCCGCGGGGACCGGGGAGCTGTTTTTT.